Each of the 22 T cell receptor beta chains below was sequenced from the same sample in a study of shared clonotypes between healthy human individuals. The method was immunoSEQ multiplex PCR; TCRdb's version includes in-frame clones alone and lacks a portion of them. The sample lists 1.4 million to 1.5 million clones, approximately 97% occurring once. Sequenced material: naive CD4+ T cells sorted from blood. The subset here: CD45RA+ positively selected. Receptors were obtained from a man aged 25 to 40 in good health.

The chain employs TRBV6-1 and TRBJ2-7, with D possibly being TRBD2 (5 bases). The germline CDR1 and CDR2 sequences are MNHNS and SASEGT. V lost 6 bases and J lost 3, with 18 bases in between. CDR3 length equals 15 residues. CDR3 region: CASSPDHTLVYEQYF. Here the CDR3 DNA reads TGTGCCAGCAGCCCGGACCATACACTAGTCTACGAGCAGTACTTC.

Concerning this clone itself: The sample carries other DNA sequences with the same CDR3. V gene TRBV28 combines with J gene TRBJ1-1; a weak D match, TRBD1 (5 bases). The CDR3 contains 13 residues. V dropped 6 bases and J dropped 3 bases, with 11 bases sitting between them. Germline CDR1 MDHEN, CDR2 SYDVKM. CDR3 DNA: TGTGCCAGCAGCCAGGGTGGGCACACTGAAGCTTTCTTT. Translated: CASSQGGHTEAFF.

This sequence joins TRBV19 and TRBJ1-2; 7 positions agree with TRBD1. The CDR3 is made up of 13 amino acids. Germline assignment: CDR1 LNHDA and CDR2 SQIVND (reference sequence). V shed 11 bases, J shed 10 bases, and the junction held 16 bases outside the gene matches. In DNA form, the CDR3 reads TGTGCCTCCTCAACGGGACAGTATTTTACCTACACCTTC. As protein: CASSTGQYFTYTF.

The chain is built from TRBV9 and TRBJ2-1; unclear D gene. Trimming removed 0 bases from V and 6 bases from J, with 13 bases in between. CDR1 and CDR2 from the germline V gene are SGDLS and YYNGEE. This CDR3 has 15 amino acids. DNA for the CDR3: TGTGCCAGCAGCGTAGCTGTTACTTCCGGCAATGAGCAGTTCTTC. It translates to CASSVAVTSGNEQFF.

This clone was recorded once. Within the sample, other DNA sequences also encode this same CDR3. J is TRBJ1-1 and V is TRBV5-1, with a tentative D call TRBD1 (6 bases). V lost 0 bases and J lost 0, with 9 bases in between. Per germline, CDR1 SGHRS and CDR2 YFSETQ. The CDR3 is 15 residues long. The CDR3, as DNA: TGCGCCAGCAGCTTGGCTGGGGGCTTGAACACTGAAGCTTTCTTT. Translation: CASSLAGGLNTEAFF.

This chain joins TRBV11-2 and TRBJ2-7; perhaps TRBD1 as D (6 bases). CDR1 and CDR2 (germline): SGHAT, FQNNGV. The CDR3 has 13 amino acids. With 5 bases removed from V and 6 bases from J, the gap between germline ends came to 14 bases. CDR3 nucleotide sequence: TGTGCCAGCAGCCCACAGGGTCGGAGCGAGCAGTACTTC. It translates to CASSPQGRSEQYF.

The chain combines TRBV7-9 with TRBJ1-1; tentative D call: TRBD1 (5 bases). CDR1 is SEHNR, CDR2 FQNEAQ, per germline (reference sequence). V lost 5 bases and J 0 bases, leaving 13 bases between the germline ends. The CDR3 covers 15 residues. The chain's CDR3 is CASSLVGRVNTEAFF. In DNA, the CDR3 is TGTGCCAGCAGCCTGGTGGGCAGGGTGAACACTGAAGCTTTCTTT. The entire variable domain, with the rest obtained from reference TRBV7-9 and TRBJ1-1, is as follows: DTGVSQNPRHKITKRGQNVTFRCDPISEHNRLYWYRQTLGQGPEFLTYFQNEAQLEKSRLLSDRFSAERPKGSFSTLEIQRTEQGDSAMYLCASSLVGRVNTEAFFGQGTRLTVV.

Here the CDR3 reads CASSLLPLITDTQYF. In DNA form, the CDR3 reads TGTGCCAGCAGCTTACTGCCCCTAATCACAGATACGCAGTATTTT. The chain uses TRBV11-2 and TRBJ2-3, with unresolved D. This CDR3 spans 15 amino acids. V lost 2 bases to trimming and J lost 2 bases, with 11 bases between them. Germline V lookup: CDR1 SGHAT, CDR2 FQNNGV.

This rearrangement joins TRBV7-3 to TRBJ2-3, with D maybe TRBD1 (5 bases). V was clipped by 5 bases and J by 6 bases, with 15 bases between them. Germline loops: CDR1 SGHTA, CDR2 FQGTGA. CDR3 length equals 14 residues. Written as DNA, the CDR3 is TGTGCCAGCAGCCCAAACCTCAGGGCGGATACGCAGTATTTT. Translation: CASSPNLRADTQYF.

The chain employs TRBV6-1 and TRBJ2-1, with D possibly being TRBD2 (5 bases). CDR3 size: 13 residues. The germline CDR1 and CDR2 sequences are MNHNS and SASEGT. V lost 3 bases to trimming and J lost 6 bases, with 9 bases between them. The CDR3 region is CASSDGVPNEQFF. DNA of the CDR3: TGTGCCAGCAGTGACGGGGTCCCCAATGAGCAGTTCTTC.

A note on this clone: Other DNA sequences from this sample encode an identical CDR3 as well. The V gene is TRBV15, the J gene TRBJ2-3; no firm D call. Germline lookup yields CDR1 LNHNV and CDR2 YYDKDF (reference sequence). CDR3 length: 13 amino acids. V was cut by 1 base and J by 3 bases, with 5 bases left in between. CDR3 DNA sequence: TGTGCCACCAGCAGAGGTGGGACAGATACGCAGTATTTT. Protein: CATSRGGTDTQYF.

The count of this clone is one. The genes are TRBV2 and TRBJ2-4, with D possibly TRBD2 on 6 matching bases. The V and J ends lost 7 bases and 7 bases respectively, with 14 bases between them. Germline CDR1 reads SNHLY; CDR2 reads FYNNEI. The CDR3 extends over 13 amino acids. CDR3 DNA: TGTGCCAGCACCCCCGGTCGGGGGAACATTCAGTACTTC. Residues: CASTPGRGNIQYF.

This clone was picked up one time. J is TRBJ2-2 and V is TRBV5-5; D gene uncertain. V lost 4 bases, J lost 1 base, and 5 bases lay in between. The length of the CDR3 is 13 residues. Per the germline V gene, CDR1 is SGHKS and CDR2 is YYEKEE (reference sequence). CDR3 in amino acids: CASSRQNTGELFF. The CDR3 bases are TGTGCCAGCAGCAGACAGAACACCGGGGAGCTGTTTTTT.

The chain links TRBV5-6 to TRBJ2-1, with TRBD2 matching over 13 bases. With V trimmed by 0 bases and J by 1 base, 7 bases remained unmatched. This CDR3 contains 19 residues. Germline values: CDR1 SGHDT, CDR2 YYEEEE. The CDR3 region has the DNA TGTGCCAGCAGCTTGGTCGGGGGGACTAGCGGGAAATCCTACAATGAGCAGTTCTTC. Translated: CASSLVGGTSGKSYNEQFF.

This chain joins TRBV5-1 and TRBJ2-7; no clear D gene. The CDR3 is 15 residues long. V dropped 0 bases and J dropped 2 bases, with 12 bases sitting between them. Germline CDR1 SGHRS, CDR2 YFSETQ. CDR3 nucleotides: TGCGCCAGCAGCTTGGGTCACCCACCCACCTACGAGCAGTACTTC. Protein: CASSLGHPPTYEQYF.

Remarks on this clone: Within the sample, other DNA sequences also encode this same CDR3. The chain recombines TRBV4-1 with TRBJ2-7; D unresolved. The CDR3 sequence is 12 residues long. The germline V gene encodes CDR1 MGHRA and CDR2 YSYEKL. Trimming stripped 1 base from V and 7 bases from J, with 8 bases between. This CDR3 reads CASSQGRYEQYF. CDR3 DNA: TGCGCCAGCAGCCAAGGACGGTATGAGCAGTACTTC.

The table lists this clone with a count of one. The CDR3 DNA follows: TGTGCCAGCAGCGCCGATTTGACAGCAACTAATGAAAAACTGTTTTTT. Its translation: CASSADLTATNEKLFF. The rearrangement links TRBV9 to TRBJ1-4, with a tentative D call TRBD1 (5 bases). This CDR3 has 16 amino acids. V was clipped by 3 bases and J by 0 bases, with 12 bases between them. Germline V gives CDR1 SGDLS, CDR2 YYNGEE.

CDR3 coding DNA: TGTGCCAGCAGTGCTGCGGGGGCTCATGAAAAACTGTTTTTT. It codes for CASSAAGAHEKLFF. This chain connects TRBV25-1 to TRBJ1-4; a weak D match, TRBD1 (6 bases). The CDR3 spans 14 residues. V shed 4 bases and J shed 6 bases, with 12 bases lying between them. Germline CDR1 and CDR2: MGHDK and SYGVNS.

Regarding this clone: The sample has other DNA sequences that encode this CDR3 too. The genes are TRBV5-1 and TRBJ2-3; D is ambiguous. The ends were cut back, 3 bases at V and 2 bases at J, with 7 bases in the middle. This CDR3 has 13 amino acids. Germline-derived CDR1 and CDR2 are SGHRS and YFSETQ. The DNA for the CDR3 is TGCGCCAGCAGCTCGACCTACACAGATACGCAGTATTTT. Its protein is CASSSTYTDTQYF. The variable domain in full, completed from reference TRBV5-1 and TRBJ2-3, reads KAGVTQTPRYLIKTRGQQVTLSCSPISGHRSVSWYQQTPGQGLQFLFEYFSETQRNKGNFPGRFSGRQFSNSRSEMNVSTLELGDSALYLCASSSTYTDTQYFGPGTRLTVL.

This clone has only one observation. Its ends do not fully match the called genes, so a read error is possible. The CDR3 nucleotides read TGTGCCAGCAGTCTATCCTCCGTCGGTACCGGGGAGCTGTTTTTT. Translation gives CASSLSSVGTGELFF. The V call is TRBV27, the J call TRBJ2-2; no clear D. The length of the CDR3 is 15 residues. The V gene's germline CDR1 is MNHEY and CDR2 SMNVEV (reference sequence).

This clone was recorded once. The CDR3 here is CASSQGGASGTYEQYF. The CDR3 nucleotides are TGTGCCAGCAGCCAAGGGGGGGCTAGCGGTACCTACGAGCAGTACTTC. The J gene is TRBJ2-7, the V gene TRBV4-2; tentatively, D is TRBD2 (7 bases). V was cut by 1 base and J by 2 bases, with 15 bases left in between. The CDR3 contains 16 residues. Germline values: CDR1 LGHNA, CDR2 YNFKEQ.

This clone was detected once. J is TRBJ1-4 and V is TRBV30; D perhaps matches TRBD1 (5 bases). V lost 4 bases and J 3 bases, leaving 12 bases between the germline ends. The CDR3 extends over 14 amino acids. CDR1 is GTSNPN, CDR2 SVGIG, per germline (reference sequence). CDR3 nucleotides: TGTGCCTGGACCAAGACAGCCTCTAATGAAAAACTGTTTTTT. Amino acids: CAWTKTASNEKLFF.